Listed here are 22 T cell receptor beta chains from one sample, sequenced in a study of T-cell reconstitution after alpha-beta-depleted transplantation in children. Unique molecular identifiers tagged the TCRbeta library. TCRdb re-analysed the PCR reads in MiXCR, keeping a single row per CDR3 protein. Among some 6,700 distinct CDR3 sequences, roughly 16% were seen once, and the ten largest hold approximately 14%. The sequenced sample was PBMCs, obtained before TCRalphabeta/CD19-depleted stem cell transplant. Source of these receptors: a boy under 10 years old with acute lymphoblastic leukemia, due to receive a stem cell transplant.

By sample share, this clonotype is medium-sized (0.01 to 0.1%). J is TRBJ2-3 and V is TRBV12-3 or TRBV12-4; no clear D gene. This CDR3 has 12 residues. V was clipped by 1 base and J by 2 bases, with 1 base between them. The CDR3 nucleotides read TGTGCCAGCAGTTTAGACACAGATACGCAGTATTTT. Its translation is CASSLDTDTQYF.

This clonotype was seen at least ten times. J is TRBJ2-3 and V is TRBV27; the D gene is possibly TRBD2 (5 bases). This CDR3 comprises 15 residues. Germline V gives CDR1 MNHEY, CDR2 SMNVEV (reference sequence). V was clipped by 6 bases and J by 1 base, with 14 bases between them. The CDR3 sequence: CASRLSAAGTDTQYF. The CDR3 region has the DNA TGTGCCAGCAGACTCTCCGCAGCGGGCACAGATACGCAGTATTTT.

This clonotype is medium-sized within its sample. The V gene is TRBV13, the J gene TRBJ1-1; weak D call: TRBD1 (6 bases). The CDR3 is made up of 12 amino acids. V lost 5 bases to trimming and J lost 11 bases, with 15 bases between them. Looked up from germline, CDR1 is PRHDT and CDR2 is FYEKMQ (reference sequence). The CDR3 DNA reads TGTGCCAGCAGCATTAACCGGGACATGGCTTTCTTT. It is translated as CASSINRDMAFF.

Sample share makes this clonotype medium-sized. J is TRBJ1-1 and V is TRBV9; D gene unclear. Germline CDR1 SGDLS, CDR2 YYNGEE. V gave up 0 bases and J gave up 0 bases, with 9 bases separating them. The CDR3 spans 15 residues. The CDR3 protein is CASSVASGMNTEAFF. The CDR3 bases are TGTGCCAGCAGCGTAGCGTCAGGCATGAACACTGAAGCTTTCTTT. Filled out from reference TRBV9 and TRBJ1-1, the complete variable domain reads DSGVTQTPKHLITATGQRVTLRCSPRSGDLSVYWYQQSLDQGLQFLIQYYNGEERAKGNILERFSAQQFPDLHSELNLSSLELGDSALYFCASSVASGMNTEAFFGQGTRLTVV.

By sample share, this clonotype is medium-sized. The CDR3: CASSLGRPGANVLTF. The CDR3, as DNA: TGTGCCAGCAGCTTAGGAAGGCCTGGGGCCAACGTCCTGACTTTC. This chain uses TRBV7-2 with TRBJ2-6, with D unclear. V was shortened by 1 base and J by 2 bases, with 6 bases between the two germline ends. Germline V gene sequence: CDR1 SGHTA, CDR2 FQGNSA. This CDR3 region has 15 residues.

The chain links TRBV3-1 to TRBJ1-1, with TRBD1 matching 9 bases. The CDR3 covers 16 residues. V shed 11 bases, J shed 1 base, and the junction held 14 bases outside the gene matches. Germline-derived CDR1 and CDR2 are LGHDT and YNNKEL (reference sequence). CDR3 sequence reads: CASTQDLGQGNTEAFF. CDR3 sequence (DNA): TGTGCCTCCACCCAAGATCTGGGACAGGGGAACACTGAAGCTTTCTTT.

In its sample, this clonotype is medium-sized. The chain couples TRBV10-3 to TRBJ2-1; D is unresolved. Between the trimmed V and J ends, which lost 6 bases and 5 bases, there was a span of 11 bases. Germline lookup yields CDR1 ENHRY and CDR2 SYGVKD. The length of the CDR3 is 13 residues. CDR3 sequence (DNA): TGTGCCATCAGAACAAACCCGAACAATGAGCAGTTCTTC. Translation gives CAIRTNPNNEQFF.

In its sample, this clonotype was seen many times. This chain uses TRBV6-5 with TRBJ2-7; 8 positions agree with TRBD1. CDR1 is MNHEY, CDR2 SVGAGI, per germline. The junction had 7 bases not matched to a gene; V was cut back by 6 bases and J by 6 bases. The CDR3 extends over 13 amino acids. The CDR3 region is CASSRGQAVEQYF. CDR3 sequence (DNA): TGTGCCAGCAGCCGGGGACAGGCGGTCGAGCAGTACTTC.

This clonotype is deemed medium-sized. The J gene is TRBJ2-2, the V gene TRBV6-4; TRBD2 matches 8 bases. Germline CDR1 MRHNA, CDR2 SNTAGT. Germline trimming cut 5 bases from V and 4 bases from J; bases unmatched to any gene: 9. The CDR3 covers 16 residues. Here the CDR3 reads CASSPRGALSTGELFF. DNA of the CDR3: TGTGCCAGCAGTCCGCGGGGGGCCCTAAGCACCGGGGAGCTGTTTTTT.

This clonotype counts as medium-sized. The genes are TRBV20-1 and TRBJ1-1, with 7 nucleotides matching TRBD1. Unmatched junction bases numbered 7, after V lost 4 bases and J lost 5 bases. CDR1 is DFQATT, CDR2 SNEGSKA, per germline (reference sequence). The CDR3 is 13 amino acids. In DNA, the CDR3 is TGCAGTGCTATGGGCCAGGGGGTTACTGAAGCTTTCTTT. It codes for CSAMGQGVTEAFF.

This clonotype has only a few counts. The V call is TRBV19, the J call TRBJ1-5; tentative D call: TRBD1 (6 bases). The CDR3 length is 15 residues. The germline gives CDR1 LNHDA, CDR2 SQIVND (reference sequence). Trimming removed 5 bases from V and 5 bases from J, with 16 bases in between. The CDR3 reads CASSQGPGLHQPQHF. The CDR3, as DNA: TGTGCCAGTAGTCAGGGGCCAGGGCTCCATCAGCCCCAGCATTTT.

The rearrangement joins TRBV4-2 to TRBJ2-6; 16 positions agree with TRBD2. This CDR3 is built from 19 residues. Germline assignment: CDR1 LGHNA and CDR2 YNFKEQ. After removal of 4 bases from V and 0 bases from J, the junction contained 3 bases not matched to a gene. The CDR3 spells CASSPGLAGGSSGANVLTF. The CDR3, as DNA: TGTGCCAGCAGCCCGGGACTAGCGGGGGGGTCCTCTGGGGCCAACGTCCTGACTTTC.

In this sample, this clonotype is medium-sized. The rearrangement uses TRBV7-2 and TRBJ1-1; a possible D gene is TRBD1 (6 bases). Per the germline V gene, CDR1 is SGHTA and CDR2 is FQGNSA. V was pared by 1 base and J by 3 bases, with 18 bases between. This CDR3 comprises 17 residues. The CDR3 DNA is TGTGCCAGCAGCTTAGGTTTCAGGGGCGCGGGGGACACTGAAGCTTTCTTT. This encodes CASSLGFRGAGDTEAFF.

This clonotype qualifies as medium-sized. J is TRBJ1-1 and V is TRBV6-5; D not resolved. V was pared by 0 bases and J by 3 bases, with 11 bases between. In germline, CDR1 is MNHEY, CDR2 SVGAGI. This CDR3 is built from 15 residues. The CDR3 loop is CASSYSSRGYTEAFF. The CDR3 DNA is TGTGCCAGCAGTTACTCGAGTCGTGGGTACACTGAAGCTTTCTTT.

This clonotype ranks as medium-sized (0.01 to 0.1%). The chain links TRBV12-3 or TRBV12-4 to TRBJ1-2; perhaps TRBD1 as D (5 bases). This CDR3 is built from 15 residues. Trimming shortened V by 4 bases and J by 6 bases, and 18 bases separated the two germline ends. This CDR3 is CASSSHGTDFNGYTF. In DNA form, the CDR3 reads TGTGCCAGCAGTTCCCACGGGACCGACTTTAATGGCTACACCTTC.

By its share, this clonotype is medium-sized. The chain couples TRBV7-2 to TRBJ2-3, with D possibly TRBD1 on 5 matching bases. This CDR3 has 14 amino acids. Germline lookup yields CDR1 SGHTA and CDR2 FQGNSA. Trimming removed 1 base from V and 6 bases from J, with 11 bases in between. This CDR3 is CASSLGGSGDTQYF. In DNA, the CDR3 is TGTGCCAGCAGCTTAGGGGGCTCCGGGGATACGCAGTATTTT.

This clonotype came up once. The chain employs TRBV4-1 and TRBJ2-3; 7 bases fit TRBD1. The CDR3 has 17 amino acids. Germline loops: CDR1 MGHRA, CDR2 YSYEKL. V trimming: 4 bases; J trimming: 0 bases; junction bases outside the gene matches: 10. The CDR3 loop is CASSRGPGQTSTDTQYF. The CDR3, as DNA: TGCGCCAGCAGCCGGGGTCCGGGACAGACTAGCACAGATACGCAGTATTTT.

Within the sample, this clonotype is medium-sized. The chain recombines TRBV4-2 with TRBJ2-7; possibly TRBD2 for D (5 bases). CDR1 is LGHNA, CDR2 YNFKEQ, per germline. V lost 5 bases to trimming and J lost 2 bases, with 16 bases between them. The CDR3 length is 15 residues. Written as DNA, the CDR3 is TGTGCCAGCAGCTCCATAGAACAGAGGGCCTACGAGCAGTACTTC. Protein product: CASSSIEQRAYEQYF.

By sample fraction, this clonotype is medium-sized. V is TRBV27 and J is TRBJ1-2, with D uncertain. The CDR3 runs 13 residues. V was clipped by 2 bases and J by 2 bases, with 6 bases between them. Germline assignment: CDR1 MNHEY and CDR2 SMNVEV (reference sequence). The CDR3 DNA reads TGTGCCAGCAGTTTAGGTTGGAACTATGGCTACACCTTC. Its translation is CASSLGWNYGYTF.

In its sample, this clonotype is medium-sized. The V call is TRBV14, the J call TRBJ2-1, with D unclear. CDR3 length: 15 amino acids. Deletions cut 6 bases from V and 2 bases from J, with 14 bases between. Germline CDR1 and CDR2: SGHDN and FVKESK. CDR3 in amino acids: CASRRSNSPYNEQFF. Here the CDR3 DNA reads TGTGCCAGCAGGCGGTCTAACTCTCCCTACAATGAGCAGTTCTTC.

The chain recombines TRBV7-9 with TRBJ1-5; D unresolved. Germline lookup yields CDR1 SEHNR and CDR2 FQNEAQ (reference sequence). This CDR3 comprises 14 residues. V was clipped by 2 bases and J by 7 bases, with 12 bases between them. The CDR3 bases are TGTGCCAGCAGCTTACCAGGTTTTGCCCAGCCCCAGCATTTT. This sequence encodes CASSLPGFAQPQHF.

By sample share, this clonotype is medium-sized (0.01 to 0.1%). This chain connects TRBV7-8 to TRBJ2-3; D may match TRBD1 or TRBD2 (5 bases each). Trimming removed 7 bases from V and 6 bases from J, with 11 bases in between. This CDR3 spans 12 amino acids. CDR1 is SGHVS and CDR2 is FQNEAQ in the germline V gene. The chain's CDR3 is CASMTGRDTQYF. DNA for the CDR3: TGTGCCAGCATGACGGGGCGGGATACGCAGTATTTT.